Listed here are 29 T cell receptor beta chains from one sample, sequenced in a study of T-cell memory formation after mild COVID-19. TCRdb reanalysed the 5' RACE reads using MiXCR and keeps one entry per CDR3 protein. Of approximately 340,000 distinct CDR3 sequences listed, approximately 12% are singletons. Sequenced sample: PBMCs or a T cell subset sorted from them (not recorded which). Receptors originate from a man younger than 35 who had mild COVID-19 (a few samples of this study predate the infection). Cell type and time point are not known.

This clonotype has more than one count but fewer than ten. The CDR3 nucleotides read TGTGCCAGCAGCCAAGCGGGGGGAATCTCCTACGAGCAGTACGTC. Protein sequence: CASSQAGGISYEQYV. The gene calls are TRBV11-1 and TRBJ2-7, with 9 bases fitting TRBD2. The CDR3 is 15 amino acids. Germline V gene data show CDR1 as SGHAT and CDR2 as FQDESV (reference sequence). V lost 5 bases and J lost 0; bases outside the gene matches: 5.

The chain has TRBV11-2 and TRBJ2-1; possibly TRBD1 for D (7 bases). CDR1 and CDR2 (germline): SGHAT, FQNNGV. The CDR3 runs to 16 residues. Trimming shortened V by 8 bases and J by 6 bases, and 23 bases separated the two germline ends. The CDR3 region is CASWGVLRGQSNEQFF. The CDR3 bases are TGTGCCAGCTGGGGGGTTTTAAGGGGACAGTCCAATGAGCAGTTCTTC.

The J gene is TRBJ2-5, the V gene TRBV20-1; D not resolved. This CDR3 has 13 residues. The V gene lost 3 bases and the J gene lost 5 bases, with 13 bases spanning the gap. The germline V gene encodes CDR1 DFQATT and CDR2 SNEGSKA (reference sequence). The chain's CDR3 is CSARIPRLETQYF. The CDR3 bases are TGCAGTGCTAGGATCCCAAGATTGGAGACCCAGTACTTC.

The chain employs TRBV19 and TRBJ2-5; a possible D gene is TRBD1 (6 bases). There are 12 residues in the CDR3. V lost 6 bases and J 5 bases, leaving 10 bases between the germline ends. The germline V gene encodes CDR1 LNHDA and CDR2 SQIVND (reference sequence). CDR3 sequence: CASSQGIETQYF. The DNA for the CDR3 is TGTGCCAGTAGCCAGGGGATTGAGACCCAGTACTTC.

The chain recombines TRBV13 with TRBJ1-2, with a weak D call TRBD1 (5 bases). The CDR3 totals 14 residues. V was trimmed by 2 bases and J by 13 bases, leaving 20 bases between them. Germline V gives CDR1 PRHDT, CDR2 FYEKMQ (reference sequence). The CDR3: CASSLLILGTVGTF. CDR3 nucleotide sequence: TGTGCCAGCAGCTTACTAATCCTAGGGACGGTGGGCACCTTC.

This clonotype was seen only a few times. V usage is TRBV6-6 and J usage is TRBJ2-3, with D possibly TRBD1 on 6 matching bases. CDR1 is MNHNY, CDR2 SVGAGI, per germline (reference sequence). Between the trimmed V and J ends, which lost 3 bases and 2 bases, there was a span of 9 bases. CDR3 length equals 14 residues. CDR3 residues: CASSYRGYTDTQYF. CDR3 DNA sequence: TGTGCCAGCAGTTATAGGGGGTACACAGATACGCAGTATTTT.

This clonotype was observed at least ten times. The CDR3 DNA follows: TGTGCCACGTCGAAGGGACAGTACCTCTACGAGCAGTACTTC. It specifies CATSKGQYLYEQYF. The rearrangement joins TRBV12-3 or TRBV12-4 to TRBJ2-7; 7 positions agree with TRBD1. The CDR3 is 14 residues long. J was trimmed by 3 bases and V by 10 bases; bases with no gene match: 12.

This clonotype was counted at least ten times. V and J are TRBV6-2 or TRBV6-3 and TRBJ2-1; either TRBD1 or TRBD2 may supply D (6 bases each). V lost 2 bases, J lost 5 bases, and 7 bases lay in between. The germline V gene has CDR1 MNHEY and CDR2 SVGEGT. This CDR3 has 13 residues. For the CDR3, the DNA is TGTGCCAGCAGTTACGGGGGGCACAATGAGCAGTTCTTC. This translates into CASSYGGHNEQFF.

The genes are TRBV11-3 and TRBJ1-1, with D possibly being TRBD1 (5 bases). V gave up 6 bases and J gave up 3 bases, with 11 bases separating them. The length of the CDR3 is 13 residues. Germline lookup yields CDR1 SGHNT and CDR2 YENEEA. The CDR3 loop reads CASSLTQDTEAFF. The CDR3 nucleotides are TGTGCCAGCAGTCTGACACAGGACACTGAAGCTTTCTTT.

At least ten counts were recorded for this clonotype. This chain joins TRBV5-1 and TRBJ1-5; 7 bases are a match to TRBD1. The length of the CDR3 is 14 residues. In germline, CDR1 is SGHRS, CDR2 YFSETQ. Trimming cost V 0 bases and J 6 bases; bases outside gene matches: 3. The CDR3 DNA reads as TGCGCCAGCAGCTTGGTCGACAGGGCTCAGCCCCAGCATTTT. This translates into CASSLVDRAQPQHF.

The chain employs TRBV6-1 and TRBJ1-1; no reliable D call. The germline V and J ends were trimmed by 8 bases and 3 bases, with 10 bases remaining between them. CDR1 is MNHNS, CDR2 SASEGT, per germline. The CDR3 length is 12 residues. The CDR3 here is CASLAGYTEAFF. CDR3 DNA: TGTGCCAGCCTCGCGGGGTACACTGAAGCTTTCTTT.

V usage is TRBV6-5 and J usage is TRBJ1-1, with D uncertain. Trimming removed 8 bases at V and 0 bases at J, with 13 bases between. The CDR3 extends over 14 amino acids. The germline gives CDR1 MNHEY, CDR2 SVGAGI. The CDR3 sequence: CASRAALMNTEAFF. The DNA of the CDR3 is TGTGCCAGCCGGGCGGCGTTAATGAACACTGAAGCTTTCTTT.

This clonotype was counted many times. The chain links TRBV7-9 to TRBJ2-1; D could derive from TRBD1 or TRBD2 (5 bases each). V dropped 5 bases and J dropped 7 bases, with 21 bases sitting between them. The CDR3 runs to 16 residues. Germline lookup yields CDR1 SEHNR and CDR2 FQNEAQ (reference sequence). The CDR3 region is CASSRGPQGRRNEQFF. CDR3 DNA: TGTGCCAGCAGCAGGGGCCCCCAGGGACGTCGGAATGAGCAGTTCTTC. The full variable domain, its missing parts supplied by reference TRBV7-9 and TRBJ2-1, is DTGVSQNPRHKITKRGQNVTFRCDPISEHNRLYWYRQTLGQGPEFLTYFQNEAQLEKSRLLSDRFSAERPKGSFSTLEIQRTEQGDSAMYLCASSRGPQGRRNEQFFGPGTRLTVL.

This clonotype was picked up many times. The CDR3 sequence is CASSSGFMYTEAFF. The CDR3, as DNA: TGTGCCAGCAGCTCAGGTTTCATGTACACTGAAGCTTTCTTT. The chain combines TRBV7-2 with TRBJ1-1, with D unclear. V lost 4 bases, J lost 3 bases, and 12 bases lay in between. The germline gives CDR1 SGHTA, CDR2 FQGNSA. This CDR3 comprises 14 residues.

This clonotype has just a few counts. The chain employs TRBV15 and TRBJ2-7, with D possibly being TRBD2 (6 bases). The germline V gene encodes CDR1 LNHNV and CDR2 YYDKDF (reference sequence). V was cut by 0 bases and J by 5 bases, with 14 bases left in between. The CDR3 has 15 residues. In DNA, the CDR3 is TGTGCCACCAGCAGAGATAAGGGCGGGGCCCACGAGCAGTACGTC. Translation: CATSRDKGGAHEQYV.

This clonotype appeared a few times. The V and J genes are TRBV28 and TRBJ1-2; D gene unclear. CDR3 size: 13 residues. V lost 3 bases, J lost 3 bases, and 8 bases lay in between. Germline CDR1 and CDR2: MDHEN and SYDVKM. The CDR3 DNA sequence: TGTGCCAGCAGTTTGACAAACCACTATGGCTACACCTTC. This gives the protein CASSLTNHYGYTF.

This clonotype was picked up a small number of times. J is TRBJ1-2 and V is TRBV5-1, with 11 positions matching TRBD1. CDR1 SGHRS and CDR2 YFSETQ come from the germline V gene. The CDR3 is made up of 20 amino acids. Losses at the gene ends were 0 bases for V and 5 bases for J; bases not matched to a gene: 18. The CDR3 sequence: CASSLGRRRVGQGAEYGYTF. CDR3 coding DNA: TGCGCCAGCAGCTTGGGCCGGCGGCGCGTCGGACAGGGGGCGGAATATGGCTACACCTTC.

The chain joins TRBV7-2 to TRBJ1-5; D is uncertain. Germline CDR1 SGHTA, CDR2 FQGNSA. The ends were cut back, 3 bases at V and 6 bases at J, with 9 bases in the middle. This CDR3 has 13 residues. The CDR3 nucleotides are TGTGCCAGCAGCTTGCGGGGTCTTCAGCCCCAGCATTTT. This sequence encodes CASSLRGLQPQHF.

At least ten counts were recorded for this clonotype. This rearrangement joins TRBV7-2 to TRBJ2-3; 8 bases map to TRBD2. The V and J ends lost 2 bases and 1 base, in that order; junction bases with no gene match: 2. The CDR3 runs to 15 residues. Germline assignment: CDR1 SGHTA and CDR2 FQGNSA. The CDR3 loop is CASSLTAGGTDTQYF. CDR3 in DNA: TGTGCCAGCAGCTTAACAGCGGGGGGCACAGATACGCAGTATTTT.

This clonotype was counted ten times or more. This chain connects TRBV20-1 to TRBJ1-1, with D possibly being TRBD1 (5 bases). V was pared by 2 bases and J by 4 bases, with 14 bases between. CDR1 DFQATT and CDR2 SNEGSKA come from the germline V gene (reference sequence). This CDR3 is built from 14 residues. The CDR3 DNA follows: TGCAGTGCTAGACGGCGGGGCCCGAGCACTGAAGCTTTCTTT. Protein sequence: CSARRRGPSTEAFF.

This clonotype was seen at least ten times. The chain links TRBV5-5 to TRBJ2-3; D uncertain. The CDR3 spans 15 residues. Trimming removed 5 bases from V and 0 bases from J, with 13 bases in between. Germline V CDR1 and CDR2: SGHKS, YYEKEE (reference sequence). The CDR3 sequence: CASSPRTVSTDTQYF. The CDR3 nucleotides read TGTGCCAGCAGTCCGCGGACGGTGAGCACAGATACGCAGTATTTT. Full variable domain (rest looked up from reference TRBV5-5 and TRBJ2-3): DAGVTQSPTHLIKTRGQQVTLRCSPISGHKSVSWYQQVLGQGPQFIFQYYEKEERGRGNFPDRFSARQFPNYSSELNVNALLLGDSALYLCASSPRTVSTDTQYFGPGTRLTVL.

This clonotype was recorded a few times. V usage is TRBV5-1 and J usage is TRBJ2-1, with 9 bases matching TRBD1. The germline V gene encodes CDR1 SGHRS and CDR2 YFSETQ. Trimming removed 2 bases from V and 8 bases from J; junction bases left unmatched: 8. The CDR3 loop spans 15 amino acids. CDR3 bases: TGCGCCAGCAGCTTACAGGGGGCGGGGGATCATGAGCAGTTCTTC. The encoded protein is CASSLQGAGDHEQFF.

This clonotype was counted between two and nine times. The V and J genes are TRBV6-2 or TRBV6-3 and TRBJ2-3; 12 nucleotides line up with TRBD2. CDR3 size: 15 residues. CDR1 is MNHEY, CDR2 SVGEGT, per germline. Losses at the gene ends were 4 bases for V and 2 bases for J; bases not matched to a gene: 1. The CDR3: CASSSSGGATDTQYF. CDR3 sequence (DNA): TGTGCCAGCAGTTCTAGCGGGGGGGCCACAGATACGCAGTATTTT.

Written as DNA, the CDR3 is TGTGCCAGCACGTGGTGCCGTAATTCACCCCTCCACTTT. It encodes CASTWCRNSPLHF. The rearrangement uses TRBV27 and TRBJ1-6, with D uncertain. Trimming left V 7 bases short and J 6 bases short, with 10 bases between. CDR1 is MNHEY and CDR2 is SMNVEV in the germline V gene (reference sequence). The CDR3 has 13 residues.

The table lists this clonotype with a few counts. The chain couples TRBV11-3 to TRBJ2-5; TRBD2 might be the D (6 bases). The V gene's germline CDR1 is SGHNT and CDR2 YENEEA. V was pared by 5 bases and J by 3 bases, with 10 bases between. This CDR3 contains 13 residues. The CDR3 loop is CASSTGGEETQYF. CDR3 in DNA: TGTGCCAGCAGCACAGGAGGGGAAGAGACCCAGTACTTC.

The rearrangement links TRBV5-4 to TRBJ2-5, with D unresolved. V shed 10 bases and J shed 2 bases, with 12 bases lying between them. Germline loops: CDR1 SGHNT, CDR2 YYREEE (reference sequence). This CDR3 has 12 amino acids. In DNA form, the CDR3 reads TGTGCCTATGGCGGTTCGCAAGAGACCCAGTACTTC. Protein product: CAYGGSQETQYF.

This clonotype was observed a few times. The chain carries TRBV6-2 or TRBV6-3 and TRBJ2-7, with 9 bases identical to TRBD1. Per germline, CDR1 MNHEY and CDR2 SVGEGT. This CDR3 is built from 14 residues. The ends lost 4 bases at V and 2 bases at J; junction bases unmatched: 3. The CDR3 nucleotides are TGTGCCAGCAGTTCGGGACAGGGTCCCTACGAGCAGTACGTC. Translated: CASSSGQGPYEQYV.

In DNA, the CDR3 is TGTGCCAGCAGCGCCTCCCTCAGCTCGATGGCGAACACCGGGGAGCTGTTTTTT. The encoded protein is CASSASLSSMANTGELFF. The gene calls are TRBV9 and TRBJ2-2, with D uncertain. The CDR3 covers 18 residues. Trimming left V 3 bases short and J 0 bases short, with 18 bases between. Looked up from germline, CDR1 is SGDLS and CDR2 is YYNGEE.

This clonotype was found a few times. The V and J genes are TRBV25-1 and TRBJ2-7, with D possibly TRBD1 on 6 matching bases. Per germline, CDR1 MGHDK and CDR2 SYGVNS. This CDR3 region has 13 residues. V lost 6 bases, J lost 0 bases, and 9 bases lay in between. CDR3 DNA: TGTGCCAGCAGAGGACAGTTCTCCTACGAGCAGTACTTC. Translation: CASRGQFSYEQYF.